This T cell receptor (beta chain) was sequenced during a study of beta chain features in type 1 diabetes. Study-wide context: The patient and healthy donor groups were comparable for age, gender and cell yields.

The study, taken as a whole, reports: Junctions at VDJ sites from type 1 diabetes patients had fewer insertions and more deletions.

What was sequenced were expressed TCRB transcripts, since all of the isolated RNA had been reverse transcribed. Profiled with immunoSEQ multiplex PCR; TCRdb holds only in-frame clones, not every one. This repertoire shows about 150,000 clones, 11% found once; its top ten account for around 2.1%. This clone has more than one count but fewer than ten. Its antigen is still unknown. This TCR derives from a man younger than 35 in good health. The sample comprised central memory CD4+ T cells from blood.

This chain's CDR3 is CASSQGNGNQPQHF. CDR3 sequence (DNA): TGTGCCAGCAGCCAGGGGAATGGCAATCAGCCCCAGCATTTT. V gene TRBV4-2 combines with J gene TRBJ1-5; D ambiguous. Germline values: CDR1 LGHNA, CDR2 YNFKEQ. The CDR3 loop spans 14 amino acids. The V end lost 3 bases, the J end lost 2 bases, and 8 bases lay between the germline ends.